What follows are 17 T cell receptor beta chains derived from one specimen sequenced in a study of shared clonotypes between healthy human individuals. Libraries were prepared by immunoSEQ multiplex PCR; TCRdb keeps only in-frame clonotypes and omits some of them. The table shows around 690,000 clones, with 90% occurring only once. Input material: memory CD8+ T cells from PBMCs. Subset denoted: CD45RO+ cells pooled with CCR7-negative TemRA cells. These receptors all stem from a man between 18 and 35 years old in good health. Some clones in this sample may be carry-over from other donors' samples.

This chain uses TRBV27 with TRBJ2-1, with D possibly being TRBD2 (6 bases). The CDR3 extends over 11 amino acids. Germline V gene data show CDR1 as MNHEY and CDR2 as SMNVEV (reference sequence). The V end was cut by 5 bases, the J end by 14 bases, with 13 bases between. The DNA for the CDR3 is TGTGCCAGCAGTCAGGGACTCGTCAAGTTCTTC. Protein: CASSQGLVKFF.

This clone has a count of ten or more. The chain combines TRBV29-1 with TRBJ1-2; TRBD1 might be the D (5 bases). V lost 7 bases to trimming and J lost 4 bases, with 19 bases between them. The V gene's germline CDR1 is SQVTM and CDR2 ANQGSEA. The CDR3 covers 14 residues. CDR3 bases: TGCAGCGCATCCGAGACAGAGAAAGGCTATGGCTACACCTTC. Amino acids: CSASETEKGYGYTF.

The chain recombines TRBV6-4 with TRBJ2-1, with 9 bases aligning to TRBD2. The V segment lost 10 bases and the J segment 2 bases; nucleotides outside the gene matches: 12. Germline values: CDR1 MRHNA, CDR2 SNTAGT. This CDR3 has 16 residues. The DNA of the CDR3 is TGTGCCACCCCAAGGGTCTCTAGCGGGACCTACAATGAGCAGTTCTTC. Residues: CATPRVSSGTYNEQFF.

The gene calls are TRBV18 and TRBJ2-1; 13 bases align to TRBD2. After removal of 1 base from V and 8 bases from J, the junction contained 2 bases not matched to a gene. Germline V gives CDR1 KGHSH, CDR2 LQKENI. The CDR3 has 15 residues. For the CDR3, the DNA is TGTGCCAGCTCACCACTAGGACTAGCGGGAGATGAGCAGTTCTTC. Amino acids: CASSPLGLAGDEQFF.

The rearrangement joins TRBV2 to TRBJ1-2; D remains ambiguous. Trimming shortened V by 4 bases and J by 0 bases, and 9 bases separated the two germline ends. The CDR3 runs 14 residues. From germline, CDR1 is SNHLY and CDR2 FYNNEI. The CDR3 region has the DNA TGTGCCAGCAGTGTCCGACGGGCTAACTATGGCTACACCTTC. Its protein product is CASSVRRANYGYTF. The full variable domain, in which reference TRBV2 and TRBJ1-2 provide the parts outside the CDR3, is EPEVTQTPSHQVTQMGQEVILRCVPISNHLYFYWYRQILGQKVEFLVSFYNNEISEKSEIFDDQFSVERPDGSNFTLKIRSTKLEDSAMYFCASSVRRANYGYTFGSGTRLTVV.

V and J are TRBV4-1 and TRBJ1-4, with TRBD1 identical over 7 bases. V gave up 0 bases and J gave up 8 bases; unmatched junction bases: 6. The CDR3 length is 15 residues. Germline-derived CDR1 and CDR2 are MGHRA and YSYEKL. CDR3 in amino acids: CASSQDTGADEKLFF. In DNA, the CDR3 is TGCGCCAGCAGCCAAGATACAGGGGCCGACGAAAAACTGTTTTTT.

The CDR3 loop is CASLPRDRGNTEAFF. The CDR3 DNA is TGTGCCAGTCTTCCCCGGGACAGGGGGAACACTGAAGCTTTCTTT. The rearrangement joins TRBV19 to TRBJ1-1; TRBD1 matches at 10 bases. CDR1 LNHDA and CDR2 SQIVND come from the germline V gene (reference sequence). V was clipped by 8 bases and J by 1 base; unmatched bases: 7. The CDR3 has 15 residues.

This clone has a handful of counts. The chain couples TRBV9 to TRBJ1-1; no definite D call. V lost 0 bases and J lost 1, with 7 bases in between. CDR1 and CDR2 from the germline V gene are SGDLS and YYNGEE. The CDR3 spans 14 residues. CDR3 nucleotide sequence: TGTGCCAGCAGCGTAGAGGCGGGGAACACTGAAGCTTTCTTT. Translating gives CASSVEAGNTEAFF.

J is TRBJ1-2 and V is TRBV9, with 7 positions matching TRBD1. There are 12 residues in the CDR3. V trimming: 6 bases; J trimming: 8 bases; junction bases outside the gene matches: 7. CDR1 is SGDLS and CDR2 is YYNGEE in the germline V gene. CDR3 nucleotide sequence: TGTGCCAGCACGGAGACAGGGCAAGGCTACACCTTC. Translation: CASTETGQGYTF.

This clone was found a few times. This rearrangement joins TRBV7-9 to TRBJ2-7, with D perhaps matching TRBD1 or TRBD2 (5 bases each). V was shortened by 9 bases and J by 1 base, with 22 bases between the two germline ends. Germline loops: CDR1 SEHNR, CDR2 FQNEAQ (reference sequence). This CDR3 is 16 amino acids long. DNA for the CDR3: TGTGCCAGTAGAGGGTCGAGGGGAGAAGGATCCTACGAGCAGTACTTC. Protein: CASRGSRGEGSYEQYF.

V usage is TRBV9 and J usage is TRBJ1-1; D possibly corresponds to TRBD1 (6 bases). From germline, CDR1 is SGDLS and CDR2 YYNGEE. CDR3 length: 12 amino acids. V was trimmed by 5 bases and J by 5 bases, leaving 10 bases between them. CDR3 coding DNA: TGTGCCAGCAGTGGGGGGCGGACTGAAGCTTTCTTT. Amino acids: CASSGGRTEAFF. The variable domain in full, completed from reference TRBV9 and TRBJ1-1, reads DSGVTQTPKHLITATGQRVTLRCSPRSGDLSVYWYQQSLDQGLQFLIQYYNGEERAKGNILERFSAQQFPDLHSELNLSSLELGDSALYFCASSGGRTEAFFGQGTRLTVV.

The V call is TRBV30, the J call TRBJ1-1; 9 positions match TRBD1. Germline CDR1 GTSNPN, CDR2 SVGIG (reference sequence). This CDR3 contains 13 residues. V was pared by 5 bases and J by 5 bases, with 6 bases of the junction left unmatched. CDR3 protein: CAWGGQGGTEAFF. CDR3 in DNA: TGTGCCTGGGGGGGACAGGGTGGGACTGAAGCTTTCTTT. Looking up the rest from reference TRBV30 and TRBJ1-1 gives the full variable domain: SQTIHQWPATLVQPVGSPLSLECTVEGTSNPNLYWYRQAAGRGLQLLFYSVGIGQISSEVPQNLSASRPQDRQFILSSKKLLLSDSGFYLCAWGGQGGTEAFFGQGTRLTVV.

The chain links TRBV6-6 to TRBJ2-7; D gene uncertain. Deletions cut 6 bases from V and 3 bases from J, with 18 bases between. The CDR3 totals 15 residues. Germline values: CDR1 MNHNY, CDR2 SVGAGI (reference sequence). The CDR3 loop reads CASSTTTFYLYEQYF. The CDR3, as DNA: TGTGCCAGCAGCACCACTACCTTCTACCTCTACGAGCAGTACTTC.

This chain connects TRBV7-2 to TRBJ2-7; D is perhaps TRBD1 or TRBD2 (6 bases each). Germline CDR1 and CDR2: SGHTA and FQGNSA. This CDR3 spans 13 amino acids. Deletions cut 11 bases from V and 4 bases from J, with 18 bases between. The CDR3 spells CAQEGEATYEQYF. The CDR3 DNA reads TGTGCCCAGGAGGGGGAGGCGACTTACGAGCAGTACTTC.

The V gene is TRBV27, the J gene TRBJ2-1; D is ambiguous. Germline CDR1 and CDR2: MNHEY and SMNVEV (reference sequence). Trimming pared 6 bases from V and 7 bases from J, leaving 19 bases between. CDR3 length: 15 amino acids. The CDR3 loop is CASRLTGQPWNEQFF. The CDR3 DNA reads as TGTGCCAGCAGACTTACCGGGCAGCCTTGGAATGAGCAGTTCTTC.

Notes on this clone: The same CDR3 is also encoded by other DNA sequences in this sample. The V and J genes are TRBV7-9 and TRBJ1-5; unclear D gene. This CDR3 has 13 amino acids. Germline V gene lookup returns CDR1 SEHNR and CDR2 FQNEAQ (reference sequence). V lost 0 bases and J 6 bases, leaving 6 bases between the germline ends. CDR3 bases: TGTGCCAGCAGCTTAGCGGTGGGTCAGCCCCAGCATTTT. This encodes CASSLAVGQPQHF.

The chain links TRBV5-8 to TRBJ1-2; tentative D call: TRBD1 (5 bases). The germline gives CDR1 SGHTS, CDR2 YDEGEE. V was trimmed by 4 bases and J by 8 bases, leaving 18 bases between them. The CDR3 has 14 residues. CDR3 nucleotides: TGTGCCAGCAGCCCGATACAGGAAAGTAAAGGCTACACCTTC. This translates into CASSPIQESKGYTF.